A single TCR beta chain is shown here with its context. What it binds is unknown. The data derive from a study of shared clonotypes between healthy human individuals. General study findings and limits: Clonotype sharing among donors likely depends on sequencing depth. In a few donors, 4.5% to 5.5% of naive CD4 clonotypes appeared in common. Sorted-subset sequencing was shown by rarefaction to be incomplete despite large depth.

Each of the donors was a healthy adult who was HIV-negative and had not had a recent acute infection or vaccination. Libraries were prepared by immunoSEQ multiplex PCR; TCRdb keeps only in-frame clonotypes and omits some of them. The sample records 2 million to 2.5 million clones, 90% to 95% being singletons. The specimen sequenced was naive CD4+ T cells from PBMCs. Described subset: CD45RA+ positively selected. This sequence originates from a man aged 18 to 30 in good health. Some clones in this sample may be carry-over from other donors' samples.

CDR3 coding DNA: TGTGCCAGCAGCTTAGTATCTGGCGGGAGGGCCTACGAGCAGTACTTC. It yields the protein CASSLVSGGRAYEQYF. The V call is TRBV7-9, the J call TRBJ2-7; 9 nucleotides align to TRBD2. The junction had 6 bases not matched to a gene; V was cut back by 1 base and J by 2 bases. CDR3 length: 16 amino acids. Per germline, CDR1 SEHNR and CDR2 FQNEAQ (reference sequence). The variable domain in full, completed from reference TRBV7-9 and TRBJ2-7, reads DTGVSQNPRHKITKRGQNVTFRCDPISEHNRLYWYRQTLGQGPEFLTYFQNEAQLEKSRLLSDRFSAERPKGSFSTLEIQRTEQGDSAMYLCASSLVSGGRAYEQYFGPGTRLTVT.